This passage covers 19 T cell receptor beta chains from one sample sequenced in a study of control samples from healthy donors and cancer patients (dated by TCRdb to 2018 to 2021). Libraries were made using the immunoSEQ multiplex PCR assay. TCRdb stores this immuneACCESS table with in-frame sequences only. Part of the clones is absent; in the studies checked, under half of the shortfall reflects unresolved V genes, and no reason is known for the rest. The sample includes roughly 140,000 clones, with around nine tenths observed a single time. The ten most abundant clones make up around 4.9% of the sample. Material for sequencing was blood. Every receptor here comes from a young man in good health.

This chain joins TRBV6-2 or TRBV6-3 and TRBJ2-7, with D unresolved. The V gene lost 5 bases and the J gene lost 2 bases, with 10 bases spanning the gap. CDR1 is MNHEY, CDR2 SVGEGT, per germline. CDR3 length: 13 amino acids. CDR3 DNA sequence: TGTGCCAGCAGTCATCAAGGGCCCTACGAGCAGTACTTC. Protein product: CASSHQGPYEQYF.

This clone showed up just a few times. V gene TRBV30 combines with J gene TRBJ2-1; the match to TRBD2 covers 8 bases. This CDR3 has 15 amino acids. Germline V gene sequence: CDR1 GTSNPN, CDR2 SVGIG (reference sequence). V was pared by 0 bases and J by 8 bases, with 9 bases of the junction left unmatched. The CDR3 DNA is TGTGCCTGGAGTGTTGGCGGGAGGTTGTTAGATGAGCAGTTCTTC. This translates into CAWSVGGRLLDEQFF.

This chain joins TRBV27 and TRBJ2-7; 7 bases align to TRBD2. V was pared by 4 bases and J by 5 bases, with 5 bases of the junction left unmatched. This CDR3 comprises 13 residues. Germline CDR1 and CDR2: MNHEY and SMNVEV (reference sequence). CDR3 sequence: CASSSPRGDEQYF. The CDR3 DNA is TGTGCCAGCAGTTCCCCACGGGGGGACGAGCAGTACTTC.

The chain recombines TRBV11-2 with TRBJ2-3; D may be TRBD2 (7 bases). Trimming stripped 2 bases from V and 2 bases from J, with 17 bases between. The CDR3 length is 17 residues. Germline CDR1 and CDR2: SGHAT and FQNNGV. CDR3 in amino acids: CASSLTGASGYTDTQYF. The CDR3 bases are TGTGCCAGCAGCTTAACGGGGGCTAGCGGTTACACAGATACGCAGTATTTT.

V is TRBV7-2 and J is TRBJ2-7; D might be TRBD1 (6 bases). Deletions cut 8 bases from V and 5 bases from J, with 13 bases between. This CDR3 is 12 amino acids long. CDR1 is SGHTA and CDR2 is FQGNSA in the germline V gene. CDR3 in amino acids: CASLLQGDEQYF. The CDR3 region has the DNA TGTGCCAGCCTACTACAGGGCGACGAGCAGTACTTC. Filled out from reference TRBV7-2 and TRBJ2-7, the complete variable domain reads GAGVSQSPSNKVTEKGKDVELRCDPISGHTALYWYRQSLGQGLEFLIYFQGNSAPDKSGLPSDRFSAERTGGSVSTLTIQRTQQEDSAVYLCASLLQGDEQYFGPGTRLTVT.

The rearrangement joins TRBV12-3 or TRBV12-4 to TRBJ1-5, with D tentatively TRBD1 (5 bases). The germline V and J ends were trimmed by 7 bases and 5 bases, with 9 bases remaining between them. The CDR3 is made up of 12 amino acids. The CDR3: CASNLRDQPQHF. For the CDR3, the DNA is TGTGCCAGCAACCTCAGGGATCAGCCCCAGCATTTT.

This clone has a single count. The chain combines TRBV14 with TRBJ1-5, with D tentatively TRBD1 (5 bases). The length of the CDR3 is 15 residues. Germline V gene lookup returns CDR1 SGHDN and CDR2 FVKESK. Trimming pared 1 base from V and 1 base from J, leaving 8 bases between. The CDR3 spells CASSQVRGSNQPQHF. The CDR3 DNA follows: TGTGCCAGCAGCCAAGTGAGGGGCAGCAATCAGCCCCAGCATTTT.

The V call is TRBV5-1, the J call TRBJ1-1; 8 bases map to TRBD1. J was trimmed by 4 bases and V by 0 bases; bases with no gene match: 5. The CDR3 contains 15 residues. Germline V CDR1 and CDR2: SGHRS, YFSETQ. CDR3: CASSLVQGASTEAFF. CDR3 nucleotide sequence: TGCGCCAGCAGCTTGGTGCAGGGGGCGAGCACTGAAGCTTTCTTT.

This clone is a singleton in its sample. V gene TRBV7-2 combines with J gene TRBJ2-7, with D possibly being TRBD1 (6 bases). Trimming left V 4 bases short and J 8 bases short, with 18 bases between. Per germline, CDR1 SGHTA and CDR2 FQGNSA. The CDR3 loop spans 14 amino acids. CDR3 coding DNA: TGTGCCAGCAGCTCGACCAGGGGTGTGAACAAGCAGTACTTC. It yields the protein CASSSTRGVNKQYF.

CDR3 DNA sequence: TGTGCCACCAACGATGAAGGGGGCGTCTATGGCTACACCTTC. Translated: CATNDEGGVYGYTF. The J gene is TRBJ1-2, the V gene TRBV24-1; 7 nucleotides match TRBD1. This CDR3 comprises 14 residues. V gave up 8 bases and J gave up 4 bases; unmatched junction bases: 9. Germline lookup yields CDR1 KGHDR and CDR2 SFDVKD.

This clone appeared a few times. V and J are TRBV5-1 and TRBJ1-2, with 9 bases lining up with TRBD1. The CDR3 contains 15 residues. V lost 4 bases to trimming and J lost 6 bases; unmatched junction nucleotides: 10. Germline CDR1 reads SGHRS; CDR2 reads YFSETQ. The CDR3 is CASSDRDRAFNGYTF. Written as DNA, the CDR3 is TGCGCCAGCAGCGACCGGGACAGGGCATTCAATGGCTACACCTTC.

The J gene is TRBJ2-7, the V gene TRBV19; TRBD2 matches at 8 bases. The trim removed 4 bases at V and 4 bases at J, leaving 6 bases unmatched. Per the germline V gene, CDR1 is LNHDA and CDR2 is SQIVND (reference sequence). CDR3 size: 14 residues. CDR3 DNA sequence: TGTGCCAGTAGTAGGAGCGGGAGTCTTTACGAGCAGTACTTC. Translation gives CASSRSGSLYEQYF.

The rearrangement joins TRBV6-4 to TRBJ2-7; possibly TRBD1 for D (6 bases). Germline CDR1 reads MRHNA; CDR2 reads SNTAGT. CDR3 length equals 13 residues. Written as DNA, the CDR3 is TGTGCCAGCAGTGACCTACCTATCGGGACAAAGAAGGTC. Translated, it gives CASSDLPIGTKKV.

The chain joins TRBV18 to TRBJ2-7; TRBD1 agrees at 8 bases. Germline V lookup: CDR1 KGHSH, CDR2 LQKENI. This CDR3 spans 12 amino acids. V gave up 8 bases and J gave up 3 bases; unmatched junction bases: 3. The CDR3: CASADRGYEQYF. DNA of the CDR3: TGTGCCAGCGCCGACAGGGGCTACGAGCAGTACTTC.

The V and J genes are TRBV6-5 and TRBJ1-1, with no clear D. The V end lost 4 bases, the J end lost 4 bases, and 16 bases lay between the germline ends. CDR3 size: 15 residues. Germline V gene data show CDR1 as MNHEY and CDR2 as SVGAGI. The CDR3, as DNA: TGTGCCAGCAGTTCAGGACCCCGTAGATTCACTGAAGCTTTCTTT. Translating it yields CASSSGPRRFTEAFF.

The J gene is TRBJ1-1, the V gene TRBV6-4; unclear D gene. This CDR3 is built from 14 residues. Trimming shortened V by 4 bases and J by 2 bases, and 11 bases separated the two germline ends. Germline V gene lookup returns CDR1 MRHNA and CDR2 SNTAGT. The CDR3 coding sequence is TGTGCCAGCAGTGCTTCCCCGGGTAACACTGAAGCTTTCTTT. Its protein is CASSASPGNTEAFF.

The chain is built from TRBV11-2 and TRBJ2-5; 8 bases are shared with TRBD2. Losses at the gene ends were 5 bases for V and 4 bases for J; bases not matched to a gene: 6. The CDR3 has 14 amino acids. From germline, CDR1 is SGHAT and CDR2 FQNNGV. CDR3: CASSVSGGGETQYF. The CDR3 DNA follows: TGTGCCAGCAGCGTAAGCGGGGGAGGAGAGACCCAGTACTTC.

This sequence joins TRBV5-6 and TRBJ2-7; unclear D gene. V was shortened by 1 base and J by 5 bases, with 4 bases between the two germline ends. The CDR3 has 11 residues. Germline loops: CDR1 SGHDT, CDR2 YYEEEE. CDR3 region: CASSLIHEQYF. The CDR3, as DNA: TGTGCCAGCAGCTTGATCCACGAGCAGTACTTC. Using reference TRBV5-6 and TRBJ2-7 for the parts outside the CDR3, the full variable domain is DAGVTQSPTHLIKTRGQQVTLRCSPKSGHDTVSWYQQALGQGPQFIFQYYEEEERQRGNFPDRFSGHQFPNYSSELNVNALLLGDSALYLCASSLIHEQYFGPGTRLTVT.

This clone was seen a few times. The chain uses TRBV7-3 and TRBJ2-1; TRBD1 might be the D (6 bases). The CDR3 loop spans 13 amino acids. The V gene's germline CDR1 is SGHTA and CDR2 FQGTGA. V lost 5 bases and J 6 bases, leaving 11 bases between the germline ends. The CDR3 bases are TGTGCCAGCAGCCGCGTAGGGGGCAATGAGCAGTTCTTC. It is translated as CASSRVGGNEQFF.